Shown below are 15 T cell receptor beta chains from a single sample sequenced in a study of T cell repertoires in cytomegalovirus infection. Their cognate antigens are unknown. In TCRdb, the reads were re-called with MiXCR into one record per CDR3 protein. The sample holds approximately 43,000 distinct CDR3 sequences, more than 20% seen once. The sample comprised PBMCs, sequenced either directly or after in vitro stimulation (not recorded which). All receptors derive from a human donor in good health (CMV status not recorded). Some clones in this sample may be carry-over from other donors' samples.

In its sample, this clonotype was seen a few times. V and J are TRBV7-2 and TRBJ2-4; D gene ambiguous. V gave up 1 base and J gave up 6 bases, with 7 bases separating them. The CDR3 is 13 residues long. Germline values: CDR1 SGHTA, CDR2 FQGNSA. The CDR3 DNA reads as TGTGCCAGCAGCTTAGTTGGGATAAACATTCAGTACTTC. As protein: CASSLVGINIQYF.

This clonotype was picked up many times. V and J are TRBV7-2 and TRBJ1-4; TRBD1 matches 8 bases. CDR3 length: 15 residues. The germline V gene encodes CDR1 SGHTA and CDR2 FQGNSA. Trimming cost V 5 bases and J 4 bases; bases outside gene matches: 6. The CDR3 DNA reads TGTGCCAGCAGCCCCCAGACAGGGGTTAATGAAAAACTGTTTTTT. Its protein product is CASSPQTGVNEKLFF.

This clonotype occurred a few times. As DNA, the CDR3 is TGTGCCATCACAAGACAGATGAACACCGGGGAGCTGTTTTTT. This codes for CAITRQMNTGELFF. This chain links TRBV10-3 with TRBJ2-2, with a tentative D call TRBD1 (5 bases). Trimming shortened V by 7 bases and J by 1 base, and 10 bases separated the two germline ends. The CDR3 sequence is 14 residues long. CDR1 ENHRY and CDR2 SYGVKD come from the germline V gene.

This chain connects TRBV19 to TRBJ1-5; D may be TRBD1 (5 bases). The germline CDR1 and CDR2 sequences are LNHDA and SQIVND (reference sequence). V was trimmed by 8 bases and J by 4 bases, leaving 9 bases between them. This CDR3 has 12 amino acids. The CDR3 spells CASAEGNQPQHF. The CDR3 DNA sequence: TGTGCCAGTGCGGAGGGGAATCAGCCCCAGCATTTT.

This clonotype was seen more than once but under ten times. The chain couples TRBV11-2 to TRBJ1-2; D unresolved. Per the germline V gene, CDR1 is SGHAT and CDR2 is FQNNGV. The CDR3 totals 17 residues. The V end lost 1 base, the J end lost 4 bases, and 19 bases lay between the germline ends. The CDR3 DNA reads TGTGCCAGCAGCTTAGGGTTAGGGAGCCCGAGGAGCTATGGCTACACCTTC. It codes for CASSLGLGSPRSYGYTF.

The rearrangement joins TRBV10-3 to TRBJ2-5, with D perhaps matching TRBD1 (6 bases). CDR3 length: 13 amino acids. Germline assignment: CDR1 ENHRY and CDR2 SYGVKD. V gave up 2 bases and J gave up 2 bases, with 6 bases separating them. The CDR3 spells CAISEQGQETQYF. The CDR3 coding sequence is TGTGCCATCAGTGAGCAGGGGCAAGAGACCCAGTACTTC.

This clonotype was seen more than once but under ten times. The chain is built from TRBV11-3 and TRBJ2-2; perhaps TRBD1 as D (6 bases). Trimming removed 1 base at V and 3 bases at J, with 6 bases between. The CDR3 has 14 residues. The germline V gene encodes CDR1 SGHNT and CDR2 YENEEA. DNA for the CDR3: TGTGCCAGCAGCTTAGGACAGGACACCGGGGAGCTGTTTTTT. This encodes CASSLGQDTGELFF.

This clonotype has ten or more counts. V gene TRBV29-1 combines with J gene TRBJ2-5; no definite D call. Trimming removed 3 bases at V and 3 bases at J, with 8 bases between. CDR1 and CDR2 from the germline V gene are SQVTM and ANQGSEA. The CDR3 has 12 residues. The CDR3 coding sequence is TGCAGCGTTGATTTAGGGAAAGAGACCCAGTACTTC. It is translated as CSVDLGKETQYF.

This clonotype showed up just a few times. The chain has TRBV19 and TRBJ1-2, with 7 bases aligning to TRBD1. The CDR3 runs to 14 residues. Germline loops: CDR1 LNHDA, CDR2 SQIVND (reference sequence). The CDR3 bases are TGTGCAACACGTTTTCAGGGGGGCCTGTATGGCTACACCTTC. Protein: CATRFQGGLYGYTF.

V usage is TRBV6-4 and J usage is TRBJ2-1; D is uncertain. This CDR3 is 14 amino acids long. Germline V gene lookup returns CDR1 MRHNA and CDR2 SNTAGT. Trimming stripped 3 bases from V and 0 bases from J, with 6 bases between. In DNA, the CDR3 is TGTGCCAGCAGTGAGTCCAGCTCCTACAATGAGCAGTTCTTC. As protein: CASSESSSYNEQFF.

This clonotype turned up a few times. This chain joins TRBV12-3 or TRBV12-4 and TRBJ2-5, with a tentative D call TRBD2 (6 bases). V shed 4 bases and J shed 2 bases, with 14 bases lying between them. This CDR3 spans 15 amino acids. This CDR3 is CASSSPAAGQETQYF. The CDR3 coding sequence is TGTGCCAGCAGTTCCCCGGCCGCGGGACAAGAGACCCAGTACTTC.

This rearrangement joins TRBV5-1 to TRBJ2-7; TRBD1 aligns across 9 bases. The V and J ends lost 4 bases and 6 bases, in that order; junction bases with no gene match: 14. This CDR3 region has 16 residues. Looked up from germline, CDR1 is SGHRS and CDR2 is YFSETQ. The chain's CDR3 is CASSRRMTGGGGEQYF. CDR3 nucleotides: TGCGCCAGCAGCCGTCGGATGACAGGGGGAGGCGGCGAGCAGTACTTC.

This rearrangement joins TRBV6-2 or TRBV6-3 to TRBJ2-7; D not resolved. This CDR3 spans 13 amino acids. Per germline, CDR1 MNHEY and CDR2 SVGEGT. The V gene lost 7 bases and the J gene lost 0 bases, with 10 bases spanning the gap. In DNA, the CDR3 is TGTGCCAGCACCTTCGGTGCCTCCTACGAGCAGTACTTC. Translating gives CASTFGASYEQYF.

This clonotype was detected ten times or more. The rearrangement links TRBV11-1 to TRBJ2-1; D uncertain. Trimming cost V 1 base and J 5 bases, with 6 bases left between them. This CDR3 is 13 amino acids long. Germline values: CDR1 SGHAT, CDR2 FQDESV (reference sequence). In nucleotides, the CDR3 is TGTGCCAGCAGCTTAGGGCCGGACAATGAGCAGTTCTTC. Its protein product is CASSLGPDNEQFF.

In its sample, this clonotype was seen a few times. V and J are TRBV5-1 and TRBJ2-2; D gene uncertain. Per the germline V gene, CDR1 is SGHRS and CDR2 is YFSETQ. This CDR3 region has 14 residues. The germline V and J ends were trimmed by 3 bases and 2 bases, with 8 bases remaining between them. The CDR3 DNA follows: TGCGCCAGCAGCTATTTATTTAACACCGGGGAGCTGTTTTTT. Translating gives CASSYLFNTGELFF.